This record covers a single TCR beta chain. Profiled with immunoSEQ multiplex PCR; TCRdb holds only in-frame clones, not every one. The sample gives about 480,000 clones, 88% of which show up once; roughly 12% is in the top ten. This sample was included in a study of blood T cell repertoires in COVID-19. Germline CDR1 is GTSNPN and CDR2 is SVGIG (reference sequence). CDR3 length equals 11 residues. V lost 1 base and J lost 10, with 10 bases in between. The chain couples TRBV30 to TRBJ1-1; the D is unclear. Sequencing used peripheral blood. This TCR was recovered from a woman aged 45-65 years with COVID-19, enrolled during active disease. The CDR3 here is CAWSGGRGAFF. The CDR3 DNA reads as TGTGCCTGGAGTGGGGGTCGGGGAGCTTTCTTT.